This TCR beta chain came from a study of cytomegalovirus exposure and HLA in healthy donors. Looking at the study overall: Among the approximately 370 donors who were genotyped, 81% fell in the genetic ancestry cluster that is associated with self-reported Caucasian donors. Study findings and constraints: Per a later analysis, HLA-associated TCR beta chains showed more clonal expansion than other, equally common TCR beta chains.

With respect to this clone: Its matching antigen is unknown.

The CDR3 is 16 amino acids. The ends lost 2 bases at V and 3 bases at J; junction bases unmatched: 4. Germline V gives CDR1 MNHEY, CDR2 SVGAGI. PCR involved 60 Vbeta and 13 Jbeta primers. Measured with immunoSEQ multiplex PCR; TCRdb has only the in-frame clones, and not every one. The table lists over 25,000 clones. Input material: PBMCs. The chain employs TRBV6-5 and TRBJ2-7, with 13 bases identical to TRBD2. The source of this sequence is a young man in good health and CMV-seronegative. The CDR3 nucleotides read TGTGCCAGCAGTTACGGACTAGCGGGGGATCGCTACGAGCAGTACTTC. This translates into CASSYGLAGDRYEQYF.